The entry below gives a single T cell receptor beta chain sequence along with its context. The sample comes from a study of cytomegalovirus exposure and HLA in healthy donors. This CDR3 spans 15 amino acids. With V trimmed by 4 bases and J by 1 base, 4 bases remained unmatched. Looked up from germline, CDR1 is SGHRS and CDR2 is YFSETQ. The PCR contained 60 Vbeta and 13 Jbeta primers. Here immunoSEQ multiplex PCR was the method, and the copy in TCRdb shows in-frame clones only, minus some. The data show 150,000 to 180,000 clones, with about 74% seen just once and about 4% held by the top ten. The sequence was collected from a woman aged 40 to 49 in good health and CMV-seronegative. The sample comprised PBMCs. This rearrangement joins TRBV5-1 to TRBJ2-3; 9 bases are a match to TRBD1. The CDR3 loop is CASSDRDRGTDTQYF. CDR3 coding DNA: TGCGCCAGCAGCGACCGGGACAGGGGCACAGATACGCAGTATTTT.